This is a list of T cell receptor beta chains from one sample in a study of persistence of HIV-infected CD4 T cells. These TCRs are of unknown antigen specificity. The assay was immunoSEQ multiplex PCR, and TCRdb's table has in-frame clones only and misses some. The data show just under 65,000 clones, more than 70% seen once. Sequenced material: CD4+ T cells sorted from PBMCs after 18-hour stimulation, taken from a patient who received antiretroviral therapy. These receptors originate from an adult man with HIV who was CMV-seropositive. The CDR3 runs from the conserved cysteine through the conserved F or W. Fields, in order: clone size, V gene, J gene, D gene, CDR3 DNA, CDR3 protein. The D gene is left open where the match is weak. Clone size is stated in some rows and not others, as once, few, many or a class when expanded.

-,TRBV7-2,TRBJ2-7,TRBD1,TGTGCCAGCAGCTTTTGGACAGGCCCCTACGAGCAGTACTTC,CASSFWTGPYEQYF
-,TRBV12-5,TRBJ2-7,TRBD2,TGTGCTAGTGGTTTGGTAGGTGGGAGGGGCCACTACGAGCAGTACTTC,CASGLVGGRGHYEQYF
-,TRBV10-2,TRBJ1-1,-,TGCGCCAGCTGGGGGGGACAGAACACTGAAGCTTTCTTT,CASWGGQNTEAFF
-,TRBV9,TRBJ1-3,-,TGTGCCAGCAGCGTAGGATTGGGGGGGACACGTGGAAACACCATATATTTT,CASSVGLGGTRGNTIYF
-,TRBV4-2,TRBJ2-1,TRBD1,TGTGCCAGCAGCACCCGGGGACAGCACCTCACCATATACAATGAGCAGTTCTTC,CASSTRGQHLTIYNEQFF
once,TRBV7-8,TRBJ1-1,-,TGTGCCAGCAGCTTGGACTACACTGAAGCTTTCTTT,CASSLDYTEAFF
-,TRBV14,TRBJ1-2,TRBD1,TGTGCCAGCAGTGAACAGGGGATCAGTGGCTACACCTTC,CASSEQGISGYTF
-,TRBV18,TRBJ2-7,-,TGTGCCAGCTCACCCGGAGACGGATACGAGCAGTACTTC,CASSPGDGYEQYF
once,TRBV5-6,TRBJ1-5,-,TGTGCCAGCAGCTTGGCAGGGATGACGAGCAATCAGCCCCAGCATTTT,CASSLAGMTSNQPQHF
-,TRBV7-8,TRBJ1-1,-,TGTGCCAGCAGCTTAAGCTTGAGTCCGAACACTGAAGCTTTCTTT,CASSLSLSPNTEAFF
once,TRBV6-1,TRBJ2-7,TRBD2,TGTGCCAGCAGTGAAGCAGGGCGGGGGAGCTCCTACGAGCAGTACTTC,CASSEAGRGSSYEQYF
-,TRBV7-8,TRBJ2-1,-,TGTGCCAGCAGCTACTTGGGGGGAAGCTCCTACAATGAGCAGTTCTTC,CASSYLGGSSYNEQFF
-,TRBV24-1,TRBJ2-3,TRBD1,TGTGCCACCAGTGATCATGGACAGGCTAGCACAGATACGCAGTATTTT,CATSDHGQASTDTQYF
-,TRBV27,TRBJ2-1,-,TGTGCCAGCAGTTTATCGAGAGGGGCGAAGGGGAATGAGCAGTTCTTC,CASSLSRGAKGNEQFF
-,TRBV3-1/TRBV3-2,TRBJ2-7,-,TGTGCCAGCAGCCGCGGACAAGGGAGCTCCTACGAGCAGTACTTC,CASSRGQGSSYEQYF
-,TRBV19,TRBJ1-1,-,TGTGCCAGTAGTATTGGGGCGAACACTGAAGCTTTCTTT,CASSIGANTEAFF
-,TRBV6-5,TRBJ2-6,TRBD1,TGTGCCAGCACCACGACAGGGGCTGGGGCCAACGTCCTGACTTTC,CASTTTGAGANVLTF
-,TRBV5-1,TRBJ2-1,-,TGCGCCAGTCGGAAGGTTGGAGAATCCTACAATGAGCAGTTCTTC,CASRKVGESYNEQFF
-,TRBV18,TRBJ1-1,TRBD1,TGTGCCAGCTCACCAGGGACAGGGGGCAACACTGAAGCTTTCTTT,CASSPGTGGNTEAFF
-,TRBV6-1,TRBJ2-6,-,TGTGCCAGCAGTGAAAAGGGTACTAATTCTGGGGCCAACGTCCTGACTTTC,CASSEKGTNSGANVLTF
-,TRBV7-2,TRBJ2-4,TRBD2,TGTGCCAGCAGCCTGGGACTAGCGGGATTCTCCAAAAACATTCAGTACTTC,CASSLGLAGFSKNIQYF
few,TRBV4-1,TRBJ2-1,-,TGCGCCAGCAGCCAAGGAGACACGAAGCGGCGGCAGTTCTTC,CASSQGDTKRRQFF
-,TRBV6-5,TRBJ1-6,-,TGTGCCAGCAGTTACACCCTTTATAATTCACCCCTCCACTTT,CASSYTLYNSPLHF
-,TRBV2,TRBJ1-1,-,TGTGCCAGCTCTGAGAAGCCGGAGGCTTTCTTT,CASSEKPEAFF
-,TRBV11-2,TRBJ2-7,-,TGTGCCAGCAGCTTAGCCCGCGGTGGCTACGAGCAGTACTTC,CASSLARGGYEQYF
-,TRBV5-1,TRBJ1-3,TRBD1,TGCGCCAGCAGCTCGACAGGGGACTCTGGAAACACCATATATTTT,CASSSTGDSGNTIYF
-,TRBV5-1,TRBJ1-1,-,TGCGCCAGCAGCTTGGGAGGGGGAGGTTCCCCGAACACTGAAGCTTTCTTT,CASSLGGGGSPNTEAFF
few,TRBV19,TRBJ2-1,-,TGTGCCAGTAGTATAGATCAGGGGAAACGCCGGATCTTC,CASSIDQGKRRIF
-,TRBV10-3,TRBJ1-5,-,TGTGCCATCAGTGAGTCCGGACAGCCCCAGCATTTT,CAISESGQPQHF
-,TRBV30,TRBJ2-5,TRBD2,TGTGCCTGGAGTGTGCGGGGGGAGACCCAGTACTTC,CAWSVRGETQYF
-,TRBV6-5,TRBJ2-2,TRBD1,TGTGCCAGCAGGACAGGGGGCTTAGGCACCGGGGAGCTGTTTTTT,CASRTGGLGTGELFF
once,TRBV25-1,TRBJ2-2,-,TGTGCCAGCAGTGAAAGAAGGGTCGCGAACACCGGGGAGCTGTTTTTT,CASSERRVANTGELFF
-,TRBV18,TRBJ1-1,-,TGTGCCAGCTCACCTGGAGGTGGCCGCGAAGCTTTCTTT,CASSPGGGREAFF
-,TRBV19,TRBJ1-2,-,TGTGCCAGTACTCCGACAGGTAGCTACAACTATGGCTACACCTTC,CASTPTGSYNYGYTF
few,TRBV7-2,TRBJ1-5,-,TGTGCCAGCAGCTTAGACGGGCGGGAACACCAGCCCCAGCATTTT,CASSLDGREHQPQHF
-,TRBV12-3/TRBV12-4,TRBJ2-3,-,TGTGCCAACGCGCGGTTCCCTCGAGATACGCAGTATTTT,CANARFPRDTQYF
-,TRBV19,TRBJ1-5,-,TGTGCCAGTAGCCATCGAGGGGGGAGCAATCAGCCCCAGCATTTT,CASSHRGGSNQPQHF
-,TRBV5-1,TRBJ2-7,TRBD1,TGCGCCAGCAATCCGGGACAGGAGACCTACGAGCAGTACTTC,CASNPGQETYEQYF
-,TRBV7-2,TRBJ1-6,-,TGTGCCAGCAGCGACCGGAGCGGACGTAATTCACCCCTCCACTTT,CASSDRSGRNSPLHF
-,TRBV5-4,TRBJ1-2,TRBD1,TGTGCCAGCAGCCGAGACAGGGACGGACATGGCTACACCTTC,CASSRDRDGHGYTF
few,TRBV28,TRBJ1-1,-,TGTGCCAGCACCCTAGGGGGGGCGCGCAGTGAAGCTTTCTTT,CASTLGGARSEAFF